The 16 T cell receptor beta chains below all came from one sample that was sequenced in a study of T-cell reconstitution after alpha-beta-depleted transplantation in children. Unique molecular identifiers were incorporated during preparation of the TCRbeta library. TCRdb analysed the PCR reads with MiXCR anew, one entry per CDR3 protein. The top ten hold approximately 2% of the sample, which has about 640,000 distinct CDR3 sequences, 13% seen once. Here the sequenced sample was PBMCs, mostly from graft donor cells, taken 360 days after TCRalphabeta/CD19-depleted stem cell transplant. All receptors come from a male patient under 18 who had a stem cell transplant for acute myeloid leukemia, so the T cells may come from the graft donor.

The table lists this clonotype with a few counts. The CDR3 region is CASSLPLGEGTDTQYF. The CDR3, as DNA: TGCGCCAGCAGCTTGCCGCTAGGGGAAGGCACAGATACGCAGTATTTT. V gene TRBV5-1 combines with J gene TRBJ2-3, with D perhaps TRBD1 (5 bases). CDR1 is SGHRS, CDR2 YFSETQ, per germline. The CDR3 runs to 16 residues. The V gene lost 1 base and the J gene lost 1 base, with 13 bases spanning the gap.

CDR3 region: CASGFLSGGAGYGYTF. CDR3 bases: TGTGCTAGTGGTTTCCTATCGGGGGGAGCGGGCTATGGCTACACCTTC. The V call is TRBV12-5, the J call TRBJ1-2; tentatively, D is TRBD1 (5 bases). Germline V gene lookup returns CDR1 LGHNT and CDR2 FRNRAP. CDR3 length: 16 amino acids. With 3 bases removed from V and 4 bases from J, the gap between germline ends came to 18 bases.

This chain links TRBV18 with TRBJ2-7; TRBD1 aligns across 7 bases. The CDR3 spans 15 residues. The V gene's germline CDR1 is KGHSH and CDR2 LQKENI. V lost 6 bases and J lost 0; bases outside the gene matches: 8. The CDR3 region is CASSRTQGSSYEQYF. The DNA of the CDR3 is TGTGCCAGCTCGCGTACACAGGGGAGCTCCTACGAGCAGTACTTC.

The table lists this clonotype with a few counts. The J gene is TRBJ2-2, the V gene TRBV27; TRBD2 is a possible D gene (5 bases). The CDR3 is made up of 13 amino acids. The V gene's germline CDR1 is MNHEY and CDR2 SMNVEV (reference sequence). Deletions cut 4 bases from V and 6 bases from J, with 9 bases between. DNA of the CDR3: TGTGCCAGCAGTTGGCTAGCAGCCGGGGAGCTGTTTTTT. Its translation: CASSWLAAGELFF.

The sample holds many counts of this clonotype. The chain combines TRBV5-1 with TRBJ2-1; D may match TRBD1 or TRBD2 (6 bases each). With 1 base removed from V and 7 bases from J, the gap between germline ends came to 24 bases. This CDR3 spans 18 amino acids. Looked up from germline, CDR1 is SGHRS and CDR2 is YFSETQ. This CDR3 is CASSLWSGGRAFSNEQFF. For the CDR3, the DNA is TGCGCCAGCAGCTTGTGGTCCGGGGGCCGAGCGTTTTCGAATGAGCAGTTCTTC.

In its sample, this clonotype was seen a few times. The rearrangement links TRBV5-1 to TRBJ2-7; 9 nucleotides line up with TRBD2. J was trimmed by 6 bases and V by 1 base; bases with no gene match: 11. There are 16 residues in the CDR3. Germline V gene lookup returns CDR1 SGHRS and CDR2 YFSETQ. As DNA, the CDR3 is TGCGCCAGCAGCTTGCTACTAGCGGGTGGTGCCTTCGAGCAGTACTTC. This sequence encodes CASSLLLAGGAFEQYF. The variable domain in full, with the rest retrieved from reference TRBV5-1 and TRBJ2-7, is KAGVTQTPRYLIKTRGQQVTLSCSPISGHRSVSWYQQTPGQGLQFLFEYFSETQRNKGNFPGRFSGRQFSNSRSEMNVSTLELGDSALYLCASSLLLAGGAFEQYFGPGTRLTVT.

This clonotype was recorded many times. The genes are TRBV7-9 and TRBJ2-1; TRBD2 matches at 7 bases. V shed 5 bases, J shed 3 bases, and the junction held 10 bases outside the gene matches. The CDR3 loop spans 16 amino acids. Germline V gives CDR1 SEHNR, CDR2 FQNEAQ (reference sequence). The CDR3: CASSPILAEVYNEQFF. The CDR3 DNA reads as TGTGCCAGCAGCCCTATTCTAGCGGAGGTCTACAATGAGCAGTTCTTC.

For the CDR3, the DNA is TGCAGCGTTGCGGGGGACAAACGCTACGAGCAGTACTTC. It translates to CSVAGDKRYEQYF. V usage is TRBV29-1 and J usage is TRBJ2-7; D may correspond to TRBD1 or TRBD2 (6 bases each). CDR3 length equals 13 residues. Between the trimmed V and J ends, which lost 4 bases and 3 bases, there was a span of 13 bases. Germline values: CDR1 SQVTM, CDR2 ANQGSEA.

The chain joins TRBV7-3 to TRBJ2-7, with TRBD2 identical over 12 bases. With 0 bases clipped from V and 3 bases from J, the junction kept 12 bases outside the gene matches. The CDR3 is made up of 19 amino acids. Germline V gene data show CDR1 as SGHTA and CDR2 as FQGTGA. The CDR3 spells CASSLTSKGTSGRHYEQYF. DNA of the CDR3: TGTGCCAGCAGCTTAACGTCCAAGGGGACTAGCGGGCGACACTACGAGCAGTACTTC.

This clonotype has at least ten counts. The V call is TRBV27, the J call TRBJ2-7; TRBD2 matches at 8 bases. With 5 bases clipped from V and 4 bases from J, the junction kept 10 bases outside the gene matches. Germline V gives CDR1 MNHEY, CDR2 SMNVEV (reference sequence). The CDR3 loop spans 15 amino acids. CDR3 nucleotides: TGTGCCAGCAGTCTAGCGGGTCCGAGGTCGTACGAGCAGTACTTC. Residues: CASSLAGPRSYEQYF.

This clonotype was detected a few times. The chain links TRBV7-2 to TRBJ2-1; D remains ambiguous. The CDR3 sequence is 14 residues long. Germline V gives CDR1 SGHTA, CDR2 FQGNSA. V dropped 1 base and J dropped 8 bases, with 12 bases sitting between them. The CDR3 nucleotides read TGTGCCAGCAGCTTAGTGAGCAGGTTCGATGAGCAGTTCTTC. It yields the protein CASSLVSRFDEQFF. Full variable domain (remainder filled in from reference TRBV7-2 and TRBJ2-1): GAGVSQSPSNKVTEKGKDVELRCDPISGHTALYWYRQSLGQGLEFLIYFQGNSAPDKSGLPSDRFSAERTGGSVSTLTIQRTQQEDSAVYLCASSLVSRFDEQFFGPGTRLTVL.

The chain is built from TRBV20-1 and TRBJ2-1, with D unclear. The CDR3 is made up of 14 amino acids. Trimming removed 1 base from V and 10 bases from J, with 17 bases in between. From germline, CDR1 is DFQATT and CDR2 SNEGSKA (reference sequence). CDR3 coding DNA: TGCAGTGCTAGAGCTGCGGTGATCCCCGAGGAGCAGTTCTTC. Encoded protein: CSARAAVIPEEQFF.

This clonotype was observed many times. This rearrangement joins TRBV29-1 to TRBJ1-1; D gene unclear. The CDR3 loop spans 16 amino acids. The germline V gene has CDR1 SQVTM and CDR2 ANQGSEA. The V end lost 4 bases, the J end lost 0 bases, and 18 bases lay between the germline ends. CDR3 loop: CSVAPLRVIMNTEAFF. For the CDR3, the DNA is TGCAGCGTTGCCCCCTTAAGGGTTATTATGAACACTGAAGCTTTCTTT.

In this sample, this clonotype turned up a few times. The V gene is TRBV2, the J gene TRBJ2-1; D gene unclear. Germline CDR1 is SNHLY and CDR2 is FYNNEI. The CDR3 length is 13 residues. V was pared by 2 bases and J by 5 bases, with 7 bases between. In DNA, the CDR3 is TGTGCCAGCAGTGAATTTAGTAACAATGAGCAGTTCTTC. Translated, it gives CASSEFSNNEQFF.

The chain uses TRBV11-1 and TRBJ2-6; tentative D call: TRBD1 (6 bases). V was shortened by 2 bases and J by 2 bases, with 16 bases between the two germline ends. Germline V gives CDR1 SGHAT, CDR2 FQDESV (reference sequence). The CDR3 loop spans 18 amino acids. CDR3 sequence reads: CASSLRATGNPGANVLTF. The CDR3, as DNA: TGTGCCAGCAGCTTAAGGGCCACAGGGAACCCTGGGGCCAACGTCCTGACTTTC.

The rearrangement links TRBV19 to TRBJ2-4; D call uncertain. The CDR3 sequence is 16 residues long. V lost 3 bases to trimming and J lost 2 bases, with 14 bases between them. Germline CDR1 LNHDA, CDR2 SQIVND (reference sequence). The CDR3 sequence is CASSILHVGSKNIQYF. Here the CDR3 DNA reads TGTGCCAGTAGTATCCTCCACGTAGGGTCCAAAAACATTCAGTACTTC.